This is a list of T cell receptor beta chains from one sample in a study of T cells in Graves' hyperthyroidism and ophthalmopathy. TCRdb called the multiplex PCR reads again in MiXCR, with one record for every CDR3 protein. The sample lists 550,000 to 600,000 distinct CDR3 sequences; 15% to 20% were seen once. The sequencing input was blood. The receptors come from a woman aged 18-29 years with Graves' hyperthyroidism. Both conserved end residues are part of each CDR3. A D gene is named only where the DNA matches it firmly. Only part of the rows carry a size: once, few, many, or a class if the clone is expanded.

j_call	clone_size	v_call	d_call	cdr3_aa	cdr3_nt
TRBJ2-7	many	TRBV12-3/TRBV12-4	TRBD1	CASRRSGTGVGVQYF	TGTGCCAGCAGACGTTCCGGGACAGGAGTGGGCGTGCAGTACTTC
TRBJ1-2	.	TRBV6-1	.	CASMGRVYGYTF	TGTGCCAGCATGGGCAGGGTCTATGGCTACACCTTC
TRBJ1-1	many	TRBV3-1	TRBD1	CASSPRGLTEAFF	TGTGCCAGCAGCCCCAGGGGGTTAACTGAAGCTTTCTTT
TRBJ2-7	many	TRBV7-9	.	CASSLVQDYEQYF	TGTGCCAGCAGCTTAGTGCAGGATTACGAGCAGTACTTC
TRBJ2-7	many	TRBV18	.	CASSPLAAYEQYF	TGTGCCAGCTCACCACTGGCAGCCTACGAGCAGTACTTC
TRBJ1-2	.	TRBV20-1	TRBD1	CSATGTGDYGYTF	TGCAGTGCTACGGGGACAGGGGACTATGGCTACACCTTC
TRBJ1-1	many	TRBV6-5	.	CASSYRYGEAFF	TGTGCCAGCAGTTACCGGTATGGTGAAGCTTTCTTT
TRBJ2-7	few	TRBV4-3	TRBD2	CASSQGSPRLAGGPMSYEQYF	TGCGCCAGCAGCCAAGGCTCCCCCAGACTAGCGGGGGGGCCCATGTCCTACGAGCAGTACTTC
TRBJ2-5	.	TRBV15	.	CATSIGRSQETQYF	TGTGCCACCAGCATAGGCCGATCCCAAGAGACCCAGTACTTC
TRBJ2-1	many	TRBV6-5	.	CASSYVRPTFSYNEQFF	TGTGCCAGCAGTTACGTCAGGCCTACCTTCTCCTACAATGAGCAGTTCTTC
TRBJ2-1	many	TRBV6-1	TRBD1	CASSPMYRDRLTYNEQFF	TGTGCCAGCAGTCCAATGTACCGGGACAGGTTGACCTACAATGAGCAGTTCTTC
TRBJ2-7	many	TRBV7-9	.	CASSLRSDSYEQYF	TGTGCCAGCAGCTTAAGATCAGACTCCTACGAGCAGTACTTC
TRBJ1-6	.	TRBV7-9	.	CATEIGASPLHF	TGTGCCACTGAAATTGGCGCATCACCCCTCCACTTT
TRBJ2-7	many	TRBV6-2/TRBV6-3	.	CASRIGKGYEQYF	TGTGCCAGCAGGATCGGGAAGGGCTACGAGCAGTACTTC
TRBJ2-5	many	TRBV3-1	.	CASSQPPHQETQYF	TGTGCCAGCAGCCAACCACCCCACCAAGAGACCCAGTACTTC
TRBJ2-1	.	TRBV15	TRBD1	CATSRQGAAYNEQFF	TGTGCCACCAGTCGACAGGGGGCGGCGTACAATGAGCAGTTCTTC
TRBJ1-6	few	TRBV30	.	CAWSDLGQGRSPLHF	TGTGCCTGGAGTGATCTGGGGCAGGGAAGATCACCCCTCCACTTT
TRBJ2-4	few	TRBV7-9	.	CASSPDSSKNIQYF	TGTGCCAGCAGCCCAGACAGCTCCAAAAACATTCAGTACTTC
TRBJ1-6	.	TRBV19	TRBD1	CASTKTGGLDTRSYNSPLHF	TGTGCCAGTACTAAAACAGGGGGCCTGGATACGAGGTCCTATAATTCACCCCTCCACTTT
TRBJ2-7	few	TRBV4-3	.	CASSQEQGLGGRQYF	TGCGCCAGCAGCCAAGAGCAAGGTCTCGGCGGTAGGCAGTACTTC
TRBJ2-5	few	TRBV20-1	.	CSARPLAETQHF	TGCAGTGCTAGACCCCTGGCCGAGACCCAGCACTTC
TRBJ2-4	many	TRBV12-3/TRBV12-4	.	CASSSQGYIQYF	TGTGCCAGCAGTTCGCAGGGGTACATTCAGTACTTC
TRBJ2-2	.	TRBV3-1	.	CASSQDRALAATGELFF	TGTGCCAGCAGCCAAGATCGGGCACTAGCAGCAACCGGGGAGCTGTTTTTT
TRBJ2-7	.	TRBV12-3/TRBV12-4	.	CASSLQGKNEQYF	TGTGCCAGCAGTTTACAGGGTAAAAACGAGCAGTACTTC
TRBJ1-2	few	TRBV6-5	TRBD1	CASSYYPDRGSYGYTF	TGTGCCAGCAGTTACTACCCCGACAGGGGGAGTTATGGCTACACCTTC
TRBJ2-3	.	TRBV7-9	.	CAISGVSTDTQYF	TGTGCCATTTCCGGAGTTAGCACAGATACGCAGTATTTT
TRBJ1-3	many	TRBV28	TRBD1	CATLPTGAQDTIYF	TGTGCCACCCTCCCCACAGGGGCGCAGGACACCATATATTTT
TRBJ2-7	.	TRBV29-1	.	CSGWNSSSYEQYF	TGCAGCGGATGGAACAGTAGCTCCTACGAGCAGTACTTC
TRBJ2-1	.	TRBV4-1	TRBD1	CASSQEWTGGEFF	TGCGCCAGCAGCCAAGAATGGACAGGGGGCGAGTTCTTC
TRBJ2-3	few	TRBV20-1	TRBD2	CSATGGRALDTQYF	TGCAGTGCTACGGGCGGGAGGGCCTTAGATACGCAGTATTTT
TRBJ2-3	many	TRBV28	TRBD1	CASSFRQGAQYF	TGTGCCAGCAGTTTCCGACAGGGGGCGCAGTATTTT
TRBJ2-7	many	TRBV20-1	.	CSATPGTDFYEQYF	TGCAGTGCCACCCCTGGGACGGATTTCTACGAGCAGTACTTC
TRBJ2-1	few	TRBV6-2/TRBV6-3	TRBD2	CASSSPIAGGGNEQFF	TGTGCCAGCAGTTCCCCTATAGCGGGGGGGGGGAATGAGCAGTTCTTC
TRBJ2-7	.	TRBV24-1	TRBD2	CATKKKGVRTSGSYEQYF	TGTGCCACCAAAAAGAAGGGAGTAAGGACTAGCGGTTCCTACGAGCAGTACTTC
TRBJ1-2	.	TRBV25-1	TRBD1	CASLGTATNYGYTF	TGTGCCAGCCTCGGGACAGCGACTAACTATGGCTACACCTTC
TRBJ2-1	many	TRBV20-1	.	CSARSPESYNEQFF	TGCAGTGCTAGAAGTCCTGAATCCTACAATGAGCAGTTCTTC
TRBJ2-1	many	TRBV20-1	.	CSAPLLTSRNEQFF	TGCAGTGCTCCCCTACTGACTAGTAGGAATGAGCAGTTCTTC
TRBJ2-2	.	TRBV2	TRBD1	CASSGYGTEDTGELFF	TGTGCCAGCAGTGGGTACGGGACAGAGGACACCGGGGAGCTGTTTTTT
TRBJ2-7	.	TRBV20-1	TRBD2	CSAGGTSGRVYEQYF	TGCAGTGCTGGCGGGACTAGCGGGAGGGTCTACGAGCAGTACTTC
TRBJ1-1	few	TRBV2	TRBD1	CAGAGGLNTEAFF	TGTGCCGGCGCAGGGGGCTTGAACACTGAAGCTTTCTTT
TRBJ2-3	many	TRBV24-1	TRBD2	CATSDPLGLAYGDTQYF	TGTGCCACCAGTGATCCGCTCGGACTAGCATATGGAGATACGCAGTATTTT
TRBJ2-1	.	TRBV7-2	.	CASSTGYYNGQFF	TGTGCCAGCAGTACAGGGTACTACAATGGGCAGTTCTTC
TRBJ2-2	few	TRBV20-1	.	CSARELYGTENTGELFF	TGCAGTGCTAGAGAACTCTATGGGACCGAAAACACCGGGGAGCTGTTTTTT
TRBJ2-4	.	TRBV18	.	CASSPLGNLAKNIQYF	TGTGCCAGCTCACCACTCGGAAACCTAGCCAAAAACATTCAGTACTTC
TRBJ2-3	.	TRBV7-2	.	CASSARQLVPDTQYF	TGTGCCAGCAGCGCACGACAGCTAGTTCCAGATACGCAGTATTTT
TRBJ1-1	many	TRBV2	.	CASREDMSNTEAFF	TGTGCCAGCAGGGAGGACATGTCGAACACTGAAGCTTTCTTT
TRBJ1-5	.	TRBV12-3/TRBV12-4	.	CASSRTRLGVAQHF	TGTGCCAGCAGTAGGACACGGCTTGGGGTAGCCCAGCATTTT
TRBJ2-5	few	TRBV18	TRBD2	CASSAGLAGTETQYF	TGTGCCAGCTCGGCGGGACTAGCGGGAACGGAGACCCAGTACTTC
TRBJ1-5	many	TRBV6-1	TRBD1	CASSSTGRSYSNQPQHF	TGTGCCAGCAGCTCGACAGGGCGTTCTTATAGCAATCAGCCCCAGCATTTT
TRBJ2-3	few	TRBV5-1	TRBD1	CASSSLGTATDTQYF	TGCGCCAGCAGCTCTCTAGGGACAGCGACAGATACGCAGTATTTT
TRBJ2-1	.	TRBV30	TRBD1	CAWTPSTGMFF	TGTGCCTGGACCCCCTCGACAGGGATGTTCTTC
TRBJ1-5	many	TRBV6-2/TRBV6-3	.	CASRPLQGNNQPQHF	TGTGCCAGCAGACCTCTCCAGGGAAACAATCAGCCCCAGCATTTT